Following are 20 T cell receptor beta chains from one sample sequenced in a study of T cells after yellow fever vaccination. TCRdb analysed the 5' RACE reads with MiXCR anew, one entry per CDR3 protein. The data hold hundreds of thousands of distinct CDR3 sequences, with less than 15% observed a single time. The sequencing here drew on PBMCs, taken on the day of the yellow fever booster vaccination. Receptor source: a man under 40 who received the YFV17D yellow fever vaccine.

In this sample, this clonotype turned up a few times. The J gene is TRBJ2-3, the V gene TRBV14; no clear D. The CDR3 has 16 residues. V gave up 0 bases and J gave up 6 bases, with 16 bases separating them. CDR1 SGHDN and CDR2 FVKESK come from the germline V gene. The CDR3 nucleotides read TGTGCCAGCAGCCAAGATAACGTAAGGCTGGGGGATACGCAGTATTTT. It encodes CASSQDNVRLGDTQYF.

The chain links TRBV11-3 to TRBJ1-1; TRBD1 is a possible D gene (6 bases). CDR1 and CDR2 (germline): SGHNT, YENEEA. V lost 5 bases and J 3 bases, leaving 10 bases between the germline ends. This CDR3 comprises 13 residues. The CDR3 coding sequence is TGTGCCAGCAGCCAGGACAGCTACACTGAAGCTTTCTTT. Protein product: CASSQDSYTEAFF.

This clonotype has a handful of counts. The V call is TRBV14, the J call TRBJ2-1; no clear D gene. CDR1 and CDR2 (germline): SGHDN, FVKESK. The length of the CDR3 is 16 residues. Trimming removed 6 bases from V and 0 bases from J, with 15 bases in between. The CDR3 loop reads CASSIYLRSSYNEQFF. In DNA, the CDR3 is TGTGCCAGCAGTATTTATCTCCGTAGCTCCTACAATGAGCAGTTCTTC.

V and J are TRBV5-1 and TRBJ2-1; perhaps D is TRBD1 or TRBD2 (5 bases each). Trimming pared 2 bases from V and 6 bases from J, leaving 12 bases between. Looked up from germline, CDR1 is SGHRS and CDR2 is YFSETQ. CDR3 size: 14 residues. DNA for the CDR3: TGCGCCAGCAGCTTAACCGGGACGATCAATGAGCAGTTCTTC. Residues: CASSLTGTINEQFF.

The chain is built from TRBV7-2 and TRBJ2-6, with 9 bases lining up with TRBD2. After removal of 8 bases from V and 4 bases from J, the junction contained 9 bases not matched to a gene. This CDR3 comprises 16 residues. The germline V gene has CDR1 SGHTA and CDR2 FQGNSA. The chain's CDR3 is CASASSGNVGANVLTF. In DNA form, the CDR3 reads TGTGCCAGCGCCTCTAGCGGGAATGTCGGGGCCAACGTCCTGACTTTC. Looking up the rest from reference TRBV7-2 and TRBJ2-6 gives the full variable domain: GAGVSQSPSNKVTEKGKDVELRCDPISGHTALYWYRQSLGQGLEFLIYFQGNSAPDKSGLPSDRFSAERTGGSVSTLTIQRTQQEDSAVYLCASASSGNVGANVLTFGAGSRLTVL.

This chain links TRBV20-1 with TRBJ1-1; a weak D match, TRBD1 (5 bases). Germline V gives CDR1 DFQATT, CDR2 SNEGSKA (reference sequence). V dropped 3 bases and J dropped 11 bases, with 13 bases sitting between them. This CDR3 comprises 11 residues. The CDR3 here is CSASPGVTAFF. For the CDR3, the DNA is TGCAGTGCTAGCCCGGGGGTTACGGCTTTCTTT.

The chain has TRBV11-2 and TRBJ2-7; perhaps TRBD2 as D (6 bases). The CDR3 consists of 15 residues. Looked up from germline, CDR1 is SGHAT and CDR2 is FQNNGV. V shed 4 bases and J shed 0 bases, with 13 bases lying between them. Written as DNA, the CDR3 is TGTGCCAGCAGCTCAATGGCGCGGGACTCCTACGAGCAGTACTTC. It specifies CASSSMARDSYEQYF.

V is TRBV3-1 and J is TRBJ2-1; D possibly corresponds to TRBD1 (5 bases). This CDR3 has 15 residues. V lost 4 bases and J lost 2, with 12 bases in between. From germline, CDR1 is LGHDT and CDR2 YNNKEL (reference sequence). This chain's CDR3 is CASSRGHHPYNEQFF. CDR3 DNA sequence: TGTGCCAGCAGCCGGGGCCATCACCCCTACAATGAGCAGTTCTTC.

The genes are TRBV29-1 and TRBJ2-1, with TRBD1 matching 9 bases. Looked up from germline, CDR1 is SQVTM and CDR2 is ANQGSEA. The CDR3 has 17 residues. With 6 bases clipped from V and 2 bases from J, the junction kept 14 bases outside the gene matches. CDR3: CSVETGGDGSTYNEQFF. The CDR3 nucleotides read TGCAGCGTAGAGACAGGGGGTGACGGGAGCACCTACAATGAGCAGTTCTTC.

V gene TRBV20-1 combines with J gene TRBJ1-6, with D tentatively TRBD1 (6 bases). The ends were cut back, 5 bases at V and 5 bases at J, with 16 bases in the middle. The length of the CDR3 is 15 residues. Germline lookup yields CDR1 DFQATT and CDR2 SNEGSKA (reference sequence). The CDR3 DNA follows: TGCAGTGCTGTCCGACAGGATCTACATAATTCACCCCTCCACTTT. Encoded protein: CSAVRQDLHNSPLHF.

V gene TRBV29-1 combines with J gene TRBJ1-2; D gene ambiguous. Germline CDR1 SQVTM, CDR2 ANQGSEA. V lost 1 base, J lost 6 bases, and 12 bases lay in between. This CDR3 has 13 residues. The CDR3 spells CSVEVTVGDGYTF. In nucleotides, the CDR3 is TGCAGCGTTGAAGTAACTGTGGGAGATGGCTACACCTTC.

CDR3 protein: CSARGPLGEREYYEQYF. For the CDR3, the DNA is TGCAGTGCTAGAGGCCCACTGGGCGAGCGGGAGTACTACGAGCAGTACTTC. The chain is built from TRBV20-1 and TRBJ2-7, with 8 bases identical to TRBD2. V lost 1 base, J lost 3 bases, and 14 bases stayed unmatched. Germline V gene data show CDR1 as DFQATT and CDR2 as SNEGSKA (reference sequence). The CDR3 is 17 residues long.

This clonotype was seen a handful of times. The chain has TRBV5-6 and TRBJ2-1, with 10 nucleotides matching TRBD1. The J segment lost 7 bases and the V segment lost 1 base, leaving 8 bases of the junction unmatched. This CDR3 spans 16 amino acids. CDR1 is SGHDT and CDR2 is YYEEEE in the germline V gene. This CDR3 is CASSLPGQGVGNEQFF. The DNA of the CDR3 is TGTGCCAGCAGCTTGCCAGGACAGGGGGTCGGGAATGAGCAGTTCTTC.

This clonotype was observed a handful of times. The CDR3 reads CASSLPGTSGANVLTF. CDR3 nucleotides: TGCGCCAGCAGCTTGCCGGGGACTTCTGGGGCCAACGTCCTGACTTTC. The chain uses TRBV5-1 and TRBJ2-6; TRBD2 might be the D (6 bases). The CDR3 has 16 amino acids. CDR1 and CDR2 from the germline V gene are SGHRS and YFSETQ. The V and J ends lost 1 base and 1 base respectively, with 9 bases between them.

This clonotype has at least ten counts. V and J are TRBV28 and TRBJ2-7; D tentatively fits TRBD1 or TRBD2 (5 bases each). This CDR3 region has 15 residues. The germline V gene encodes CDR1 MDHEN and CDR2 SYDVKM. Trimming stripped 3 bases from V and 3 bases from J, with 15 bases between. The CDR3 DNA reads TGTGCCAGCAGTTTCCCGGGACGCTCTCTCTACGAGCAGTACTTC. This codes for CASSFPGRSLYEQYF.

This clonotype has a handful of counts. The V gene is TRBV6-1, the J gene TRBJ2-3, with TRBD1 matching 10 bases. Germline V gene lookup returns CDR1 MNHNS and CDR2 SASEGT. V shed 1 base and J 2 bases; nucleotides not matched to a gene: 6. The CDR3 length is 17 residues. This CDR3 reads CASSEVVDRGSTDTQYF. The CDR3 region has the DNA TGTGCCAGCAGTGAAGTAGTGGACAGGGGGTCCACAGATACGCAGTATTTT.

This clonotype was picked up a small number of times. This rearrangement joins TRBV7-6 to TRBJ2-1; D is perhaps TRBD2 (6 bases). The CDR3 totals 16 residues. CDR1 SGHVS and CDR2 FNYEAQ come from the germline V gene. Trimming took 5 bases from V and 2 from J, leaving 16 bases between them. The CDR3 here is CASSPGGAPPYNEQFF. The CDR3 DNA reads TGTGCCAGCAGCCCAGGAGGGGCCCCCCCCTACAATGAGCAGTTCTTC.

The chain uses TRBV4-2 and TRBJ2-3; 12 nucleotides match TRBD2. The V gene end was trimmed by 4 bases and the J gene end by 0 bases; junction bases not matched to a gene: 11. Germline V gives CDR1 LGHNA, CDR2 YNFKEQ. This CDR3 region has 19 residues. The CDR3, as DNA: TGTGCCAGCAGCCGATACTCAGGACTAGCGGGAAATAGCACAGATACGCAGTATTTT. Translating gives CASSRYSGLAGNSTDTQYF.

This rearrangement joins TRBV28 to TRBJ2-3; D remains unclear. The CDR3 loop spans 18 amino acids. Germline-derived CDR1 and CDR2 are MDHEN and SYDVKM. V was clipped by 5 bases and J by 0 bases, with 21 bases between them. CDR3: CASSSGSRLRSSTDTQYF. The CDR3 DNA reads as TGTGCCAGCAGTAGTGGTAGCAGGCTACGATCTAGCACAGATACGCAGTATTTT.

This chain links TRBV2 with TRBJ1-6; 7 positions match TRBD1. Trimming at V came to 6 bases and at J to 9 bases, leaving 11 bases not matched to a gene. From germline, CDR1 is SNHLY and CDR2 FYNNEI. The CDR3 is made up of 15 amino acids. The CDR3 DNA sequence: TGTGCCAGCAGGGGAGAGGGGGCGAGGAGTTCACCCCTCCACTTT. This codes for CASRGEGARSSPLHF.